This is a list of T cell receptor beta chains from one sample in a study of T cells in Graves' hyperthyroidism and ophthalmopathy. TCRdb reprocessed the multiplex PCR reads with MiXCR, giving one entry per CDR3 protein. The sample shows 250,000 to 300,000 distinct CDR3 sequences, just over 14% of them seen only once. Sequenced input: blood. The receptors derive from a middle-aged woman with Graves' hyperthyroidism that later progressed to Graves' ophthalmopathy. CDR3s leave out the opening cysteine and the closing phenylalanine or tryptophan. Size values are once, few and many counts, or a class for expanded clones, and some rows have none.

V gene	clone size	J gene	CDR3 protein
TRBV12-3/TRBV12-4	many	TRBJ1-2	ASSSGTPGQRGYT
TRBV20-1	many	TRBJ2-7	SARDWGSSYEQY
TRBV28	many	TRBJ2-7	ASSLASGPPPDEQY
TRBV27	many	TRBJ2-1	ASRIAGHSYNEQF
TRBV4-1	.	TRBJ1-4	ASSQKGLGTEKLF
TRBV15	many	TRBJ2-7	ATSRVWTASSYEQY
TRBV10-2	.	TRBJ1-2	DSSERILANYGYT
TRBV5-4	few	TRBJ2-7	ASSSGGVVSEQY
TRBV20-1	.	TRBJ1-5	SASGGDLTSNQPQH
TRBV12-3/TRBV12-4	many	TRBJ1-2	ASSHRYGYT
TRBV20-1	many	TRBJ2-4	SASDPGAKNIQY
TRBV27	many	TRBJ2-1	ASSLAGASSNEQF
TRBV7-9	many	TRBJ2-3	ASSLEGPDTQY
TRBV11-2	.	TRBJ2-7	ASSLTGLVDLYEQY
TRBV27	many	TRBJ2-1	ATLREGGVGEQF
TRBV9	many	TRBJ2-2	ASSVPFNTGELF
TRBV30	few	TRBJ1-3	AWERDLIDSGNTIY
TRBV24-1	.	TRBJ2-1	ATSEKANNEQF
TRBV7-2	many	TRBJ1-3	ASSLTQGRPGNTIY
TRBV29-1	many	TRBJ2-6	SALGGANVLT
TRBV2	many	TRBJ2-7	ASSPREGEQY
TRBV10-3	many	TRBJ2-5	AISDPGGAQETQY
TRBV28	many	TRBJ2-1	ASSSVAGGPRYNEQF
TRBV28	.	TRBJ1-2	ASSLWGTATNYGYT
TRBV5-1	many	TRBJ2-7	ASSPTGTSGSQSYEQY
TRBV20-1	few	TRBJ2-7	SAIAYEQY
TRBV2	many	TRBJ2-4	ASAIEDIQY
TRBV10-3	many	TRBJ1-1	AIGTSGIVAF
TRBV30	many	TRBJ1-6	AWSRVISPLH
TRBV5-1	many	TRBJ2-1	ASSLVERGPYNEQF
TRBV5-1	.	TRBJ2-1	ASSSPGLGNEQF
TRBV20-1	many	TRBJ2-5	SASPANQETQY